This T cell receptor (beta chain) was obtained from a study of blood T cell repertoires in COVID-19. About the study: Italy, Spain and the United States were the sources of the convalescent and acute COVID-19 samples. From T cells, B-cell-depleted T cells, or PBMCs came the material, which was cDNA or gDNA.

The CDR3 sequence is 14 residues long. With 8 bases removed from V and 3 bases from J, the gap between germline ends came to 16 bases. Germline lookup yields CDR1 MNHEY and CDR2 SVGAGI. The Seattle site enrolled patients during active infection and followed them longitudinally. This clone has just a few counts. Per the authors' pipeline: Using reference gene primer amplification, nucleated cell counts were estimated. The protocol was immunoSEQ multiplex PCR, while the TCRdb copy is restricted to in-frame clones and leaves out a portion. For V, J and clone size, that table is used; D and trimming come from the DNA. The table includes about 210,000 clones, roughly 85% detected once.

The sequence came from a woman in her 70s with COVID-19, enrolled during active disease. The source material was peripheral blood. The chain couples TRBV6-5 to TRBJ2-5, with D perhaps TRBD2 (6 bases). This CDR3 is CASRNYGGEETQYF. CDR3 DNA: TGTGCCAGCCGGAATTACGGAGGGGAAGAGACCCAGTACTTC.